A selection of T cell receptor beta chains follows, all from one sample in a study of cytomegalovirus exposure and HLA in healthy donors. Generated by immunoSEQ multiplex PCR, the TCRdb table keeps only in-frame clones and is missing some. The repertoire holds roughly 150,000 clones, around three quarters seen once, with over 0.95% in the top ten. Sample: PBMCs. These receptors were collected from a middle-aged woman in good health and CMV-seronegative. The CDR3 runs from the conserved cysteine through the conserved F or W. Each record gives: V gene, CDR3 length, D gene, clone size, J gene, CDR3 protein, CDR3 DNA. The D gene is left open where the match is weak. Not all rows give a size; the values are once, few, many and, for expanded clones, a class.

V: TRBV5-1; length: 10; D: .; size: .; J: TRBJ1-2; CDR3: CASPLAGYTF; DNA: TGCGCCAGCCCCCTGGCTGGCTACACCTTC
V: TRBV19; length: 13; D: .; size: .; J: TRBJ1-1; CDR3: CASASTLNTEAFF; DNA: TGTGCCAGCGCTTCCACCCTAAACACTGAAGCTTTCTTT
V: TRBV5-4; length: 15; D: .; size: .; J: TRBJ2-5; CDR3: CASSSDGGYQETQYF; DNA: TGTGCCAGCAGCTCGGACGGAGGGTACCAAGAGACCCAGTACTTC
V: TRBV5-1; length: 14; D: .; size: .; J: TRBJ2-7; CDR3: CASSLRGSQDEQYF; DNA: TGCGCCAGCAGCTTGCGGGGATCCCAAGACGAGCAGTACTTC
V: TRBV5-1; length: 14; D: TRBD1; size: .; J: TRBJ2-1; CDR3: CASSLGQGYNEQFF; DNA: TGCGCCAGCAGCTTGGGACAGGGATACAATGAGCAGTTCTTC
V: TRBV18; length: 14; D: TRBD1; size: few; J: TRBJ1-1; CDR3: CASSPGHDREVAFF; DNA: TGTGCCAGCTCACCCGGCCATGACAGGGAAGTAGCTTTCTTT
V: TRBV11-1; length: 13; D: .; size: .; J: TRBJ1-5; CDR3: CASSLGEAQPQHF; DNA: TGTGCCAGCAGCTTGGGAGAGGCTCAGCCCCAGCATTTT
V: TRBV5-1; length: 16; D: .; size: .; J: TRBJ1-1; CDR3: CASSLVGGAQGTEAFF; DNA: TGCGCCAGCAGCTTGGTTGGGGGGGCGCAGGGGACTGAAGCTTTCTTT
V: TRBV19; length: 15; D: .; size: .; J: TRBJ2-5; CDR3: CASSFQGPPGETQYF; DNA: TGTGCCAGTAGTTTCCAGGGTCCACCGGGAGAGACCCAGTACTTC
V: TRBV29-1; length: 14; D: TRBD2; size: .; J: TRBJ2-3; CDR3: CSVTPSGTRDTQYF; DNA: TGCAGCGTTACCCCAAGCGGGACTAGGGATACGCAGTATTTT